This T cell receptor beta chain was documented in a study of cytomegalovirus exposure and HLA in healthy donors. With V trimmed by 0 bases and J by 0 bases, 9 bases remained unmatched. CDR3 size: 19 residues. The germline CDR1 and CDR2 sequences are SGHRS and YFSETQ. The PCR had 60 Vbeta and 13 Jbeta primers. This table comes from immunoSEQ multiplex PCR, and its TCRdb copy is limited to in-frame clones, with some not included. Of 150,000 to 200,000 clones detected, approximately 84% appear once; the ten largest clones hold roughly 0.2%. The receptor's source is a girl in the first two years of life in good health and CMV-seronegative. This rearrangement joins TRBV5-1 to TRBJ2-1, with TRBD1 matching over 10 bases. What was sequenced was PBMCs. The CDR3 is CASSLVVFRTGGSYNEQFF. DNA of the CDR3: TGCGCCAGCAGCTTGGTAGTTTTCCGGACAGGGGGCTCCTACAATGAGCAGTTCTTC.